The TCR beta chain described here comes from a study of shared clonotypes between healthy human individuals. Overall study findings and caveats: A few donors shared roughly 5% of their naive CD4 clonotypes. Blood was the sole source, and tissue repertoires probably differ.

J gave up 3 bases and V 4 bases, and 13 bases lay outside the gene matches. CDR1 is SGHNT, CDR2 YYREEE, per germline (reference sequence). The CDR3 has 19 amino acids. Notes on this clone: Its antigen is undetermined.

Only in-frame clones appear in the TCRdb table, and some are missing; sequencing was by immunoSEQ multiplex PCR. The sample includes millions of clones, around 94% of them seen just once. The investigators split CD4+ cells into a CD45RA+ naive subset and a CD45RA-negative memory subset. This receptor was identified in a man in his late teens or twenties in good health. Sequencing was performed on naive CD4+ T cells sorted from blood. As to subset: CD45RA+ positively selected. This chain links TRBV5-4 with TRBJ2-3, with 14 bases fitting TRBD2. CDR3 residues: CASSAASGTSGRVTDTQYF. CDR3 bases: TGTGCCAGCAGCGCAGCTTCCGGGACTAGCGGGAGAGTAACAGATACGCAGTATTTT. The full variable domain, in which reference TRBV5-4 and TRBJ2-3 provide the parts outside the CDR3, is ETGVTQSPTHLIKTRGQQVTLRCSSQSGHNTVSWYQQALGQGPQFIFQYYREEENGRGNFPPRFSGLQFPNYSSELNVNALELDDSALYLCASSAASGTSGRVTDTQYFGPGTRLTVL.